Presented here are 31 T cell receptor beta chains from one specimen sequenced in a study of T cells in Graves' hyperthyroidism and ophthalmopathy. Amplification yielded TCR beta CDR3 regions, with RNA transcripts as the source. In the first-round RT-PCR of the TCR CDR3, the HTBI primer set was used. MiXCR, run by TCRdb on the multiplex PCR reads, gives a single entry per CDR3 protein. The table includes 450,000 to 650,000 distinct CDR3 sequences, less than 25% detected once. Input material: blood. The receptors shown here come from a man aged 18 to 35 with Graves' hyperthyroidism.

This clonotype has ten or more counts. The chain joins TRBV19 to TRBJ1-3; D not certain. Deletions cut 9 bases from V and 2 bases from J, with 20 bases between. The germline V gene has CDR1 LNHDA and CDR2 SQIVND (reference sequence). The CDR3 sequence is 16 residues long. The CDR3 protein is CASENLGPSAGNTIYF. As DNA, the CDR3 is TGTGCCAGCGAGAACCTCGGTCCCTCGGCTGGAAACACCATATATTTT.

This clonotype was observed many times. The V gene is TRBV15, the J gene TRBJ2-5, with D uncertain. The CDR3 is made up of 14 amino acids. CDR1 and CDR2 (germline): LNHNV, YYDKDF (reference sequence). Trimming removed 5 bases at V and 5 bases at J, with 15 bases between. CDR3 coding DNA: TGTGCCACCAGCGGTGACGGGCAGGTTGAGACCCAGTACTTC. It translates to CATSGDGQVETQYF.

The chain links TRBV2 to TRBJ2-2; TRBD1 might be the D (5 bases). From germline, CDR1 is SNHLY and CDR2 FYNNEI. The ends were cut back, 6 bases at V and 0 bases at J, with 14 bases in the middle. This CDR3 has 16 residues. In nucleotides, the CDR3 is TGTGCCAGCAGGAAACAGGTCAACGCGAACACCGGGGAGCTGTTTTTT. It codes for CASRKQVNANTGELFF.

CDR3 sequence (DNA): TGTGCCAGCAGTGGAGACTGGTCTGGTGAAGCTTTCTTT. Translated, it gives CASSGDWSGEAFF. V is TRBV12-3 or TRBV12-4 and J is TRBJ1-1, with D hard to call. V lost 5 bases to trimming and J lost 7 bases, with 14 bases between them. The CDR3 has 13 residues.

The chain links TRBV12-3 or TRBV12-4 to TRBJ1-2; possible D gene TRBD1, 5 bases. Trimming left V 3 bases short and J 6 bases short, with 14 bases between. This CDR3 comprises 14 residues. The CDR3 region is CASSLGLPVHGYTF. DNA of the CDR3: TGTGCCAGCAGTTTGGGGCTACCGGTGCATGGCTACACCTTC.

There are many counts of this clonotype. The chain is built from TRBV29-1 and TRBJ1-2, with D possibly TRBD1 on 6 matching bases. Trimming shortened V by 4 bases and J by 5 bases, and 11 bases separated the two germline ends. CDR1 and CDR2 (germline): SQVTM, ANQGSEA. The CDR3 covers 12 residues. In nucleotides, the CDR3 is TGCAGCGTTGTGGACAGTCCTTATGGCTACACCTTC. Its translation is CSVVDSPYGYTF.

This clonotype was seen ten or more times. The gene calls are TRBV30 and TRBJ1-2; D uncertain. This CDR3 is built from 13 residues. From germline, CDR1 is GTSNPN and CDR2 SVGIG (reference sequence). The ends were cut back, 4 bases at V and 7 bases at J, with 16 bases in the middle. The CDR3 DNA reads as TGTGCCTGGATGCGCGCCGGGCCCGGTGGCTACACCTTC. Its protein is CAWMRAGPGGYTF.

The table lists this clonotype with many counts. J is TRBJ1-1 and V is TRBV28, with unresolved D. Germline values: CDR1 MDHEN, CDR2 SYDVKM. The ends were cut back, 6 bases at V and 1 base at J, with 9 bases in the middle. The CDR3 covers 13 residues. This CDR3 is CASSPASNTEAFF. The CDR3 DNA reads TGTGCCAGCAGCCCCGCCTCGAACACTGAAGCTTTCTTT.

This clonotype was observed a handful of times. The rearrangement links TRBV3-1 to TRBJ1-1, with D unclear. The V and J ends lost 4 bases and 7 bases respectively, with 19 bases between them. The CDR3 runs to 15 residues. Germline V lookup: CDR1 LGHDT, CDR2 YNNKEL (reference sequence). This CDR3 is CASSPPLGGLGEAFF. CDR3 DNA sequence: TGTGCCAGCAGCCCCCCCCTCGGTGGGTTGGGTGAAGCTTTCTTT.

The J gene is TRBJ1-2, the V gene TRBV6-1; unclear D gene. Per the germline V gene, CDR1 is MNHNS and CDR2 is SASEGT. Trimming stripped 6 bases from V and 4 bases from J, with 18 bases between. The CDR3 has 15 residues. The DNA for the CDR3 is TGTGCCAGCAGCTGGGGAGGAAGATTGGGCTATGGCTACACCTTC. The encoded protein is CASSWGGRLGYGYTF.

This clonotype turned up a few times. The gene calls are TRBV29-1 and TRBJ1-2; 10 nucleotides agree with TRBD1. CDR3 length equals 15 residues. V trimming: 1 base; J trimming: 4 bases; junction bases outside the gene matches: 6. Germline CDR1 and CDR2: SQVTM and ANQGSEA. CDR3 sequence reads: CSVEGQGAYGYGYTF. In nucleotides, the CDR3 is TGCAGCGTTGAAGGACAGGGGGCGTATGGCTATGGCTACACCTTC.

In the case of this clonotype: With a much larger clone just one base away, this may be a read error. This likely comes from a read error, as the CDR3 has no conserved phenylalanine or tryptophan at its end. This chain uses TRBV6-1 with TRBJ2-2; D uncertain. The V end was cut by 5 bases, the J end by 2 bases, with 12 bases between. The CDR3 covers 15 residues. CDR1 and CDR2 (germline): MNHNS, SASEGT. CDR3 bases: TGTGCCAGCAGTCAACCGGGCCGAAACACCGGGGAGCTGTTTTTA. The encoded protein is CASSQPGRNTGELFL.

This clonotype was detected a few times. The genes are TRBV28 and TRBJ1-6, with 11 bases fitting TRBD1. Trimming at V came to 2 bases and at J to 9 bases, leaving 3 bases not matched to a gene. Per the germline V gene, CDR1 is MDHEN and CDR2 is SYDVKM. The CDR3 contains 15 residues. CDR3 coding DNA: TGTGCCAGCAGTTTACCCGGACAGGGGGCTTCACCCCTCCACTTT. This sequence encodes CASSLPGQGASPLHF.

The rearrangement uses TRBV12-3 or TRBV12-4 and TRBJ2-5, with D maybe TRBD1 (5 bases). V was shortened by 7 bases and J by 4 bases, with 19 bases between the two germline ends. There are 15 residues in the CDR3. CDR3 in amino acids: CASNPMVRASETQYF. As DNA, the CDR3 is TGTGCCAGCAATCCCATGGTCAGGGCTTCAGAGACCCAGTACTTC.

This clonotype was recorded many times. The chain employs TRBV27 and TRBJ2-5, with TRBD2 as a possible D gene (5 bases). Germline V lookup: CDR1 MNHEY, CDR2 SMNVEV (reference sequence). This CDR3 is 13 amino acids long. Trimming cost V 6 bases and J 5 bases, with 13 bases left between them. The CDR3 protein is CASRPNWEETQYF. In DNA, the CDR3 is TGTGCCAGCAGGCCCAATTGGGAGGAGACCCAGTACTTC.

Notes on this clonotype: This clone may be a read error of a much larger clone one base away. The rearrangement links TRBV20-1 to TRBJ2-5, with D hard to call. The CDR3 has 10 amino acids. The V end was cut by 3 bases, the J end by 5 bases, with 4 bases between. Per germline, CDR1 DFQATT and CDR2 SNEGSKA (reference sequence). CDR3 in DNA: TGCAGTGCTAGTGATGAGACCCAGTACTTC. Its translation: CSASDETQYF.

This clonotype was detected ten times or more. The rearrangement links TRBV12-3 or TRBV12-4 to TRBJ1-2; 8 bases map to TRBD1. With V trimmed by 8 bases and J by 6 bases, 5 bases remained unmatched. This CDR3 contains 12 residues. The CDR3 DNA reads TGTGCCAGCGGACAGGGTCTCCATGGCTACACCTTC. Translation: CASGQGLHGYTF.

This clonotype was recorded at least ten times. V and J are TRBV28 and TRBJ2-2; either TRBD1 or TRBD2 may supply D (5 bases each). Germline V gene data show CDR1 as MDHEN and CDR2 as SYDVKM. V was clipped by 2 bases and J by 9 bases, with 13 bases between them. The CDR3 length is 14 residues. CDR3 sequence (DNA): TGTGCCAGCAGTTTAGGGGGACGTACCAGGGAGCTGTTTTTT. Translating gives CASSLGGRTRELFF.

The V gene is TRBV15, the J gene TRBJ1-2, with D uncertain. The length of the CDR3 is 15 residues. Trimming cost V 1 base and J 4 bases, with 13 bases left between them. Germline V gene lookup returns CDR1 LNHNV and CDR2 YYDKDF (reference sequence). The DNA for the CDR3 is TGTGCCACCAGCAGAGGTTCAGCTCTAGTCTATGGCTACACCTTC. This translates into CATSRGSALVYGYTF.

In the case of this clonotype: Likely a read error: the CDR3 ends without its conserved phenylalanine or tryptophan. V usage is TRBV12-3 or TRBV12-4 and J usage is TRBJ2-5; D possibly corresponds to TRBD2 (5 bases). The CDR3 totals 15 residues. V lost 6 bases and J lost 0, with 14 bases in between. CDR3 in DNA: TGTGCCAGCAGGGGAGACGGGCCGTACCAAGAGACCCAGTACCTC. Translated: CASRGDGPYQETQYL.

This clonotype has a count of ten or more. In nucleotides, the CDR3 is TGTGCCAGTAGTATCCGACAGGGGGCTAACTATGGCTACACCTTC. Amino acid sequence: CASSIRQGANYGYTF. The chain uses TRBV19 and TRBJ1-2, with 9 bases aligning to TRBD1. The CDR3 loop spans 15 amino acids. Germline values: CDR1 LNHDA, CDR2 SQIVND (reference sequence). The trim removed 3 bases at V and 0 bases at J, leaving 2 bases unmatched.

This clonotype came up many times. The chain has TRBV9 and TRBJ2-7; D is uncertain. Trimming removed 4 bases from V and 2 bases from J, with 16 bases in between. The CDR3 extends over 15 amino acids. Germline CDR1 and CDR2: SGDLS and YYNGEE. CDR3 sequence (DNA): TGTGCCAGCAGCCCCTCGGTGTCTCCAGCCTACGAGCAGTACTTC. This encodes CASSPSVSPAYEQYF.

This clonotype was picked up many times. V is TRBV6-5 and J is TRBJ2-7; TRBD1 might be the D (6 bases). CDR3 length equals 15 residues. The germline V gene encodes CDR1 MNHEY and CDR2 SVGAGI. Trimming pared 4 bases from V and 4 bases from J, leaving 17 bases between. CDR3 coding DNA: TGTGCCAGCAGTTCCCTGGGACACCGTGGTTACGAGCAGTACTTC. Amino acids: CASSSLGHRGYEQYF.

This clonotype showed up many times. The chain carries TRBV10-3 and TRBJ1-5, with D unclear. The germline V and J ends were trimmed by 10 bases and 2 bases, with 12 bases remaining between them. This CDR3 region has 13 residues. In germline, CDR1 is ENHRY, CDR2 SYGVKD. CDR3 coding DNA: TGTGCCACCAGACTAGATGGCAATCAGCCCCAGCATTTT. Protein product: CATRLDGNQPQHF.

As to this clonotype: Compared with germline, one end of the junction differs, possibly owing to a read error. The chain recombines TRBV15 with TRBJ1-2; 8 bases are shared with TRBD1. The CDR3 is made up of 15 amino acids. Germline V gene sequence: CDR1 LNHNV, CDR2 YYDKDF (reference sequence). The CDR3 sequence: CATSSDPRDRFFYTF. CDR3 nucleotide sequence: TGTGCTACCAGCAGCGATCCCCGGGACAGGTTCTTCTACACCTTC.

This clonotype was recorded at least ten times. The J gene is TRBJ2-7, the V gene TRBV27, with a possible D match to TRBD1 (6 bases). CDR3 length equals 14 residues. Germline CDR1 and CDR2: MNHEY and SMNVEV (reference sequence). V lost 6 bases and J 2 bases, leaving 14 bases between the germline ends. The CDR3 protein is CASSPGTNAYEQYF. CDR3 sequence (DNA): TGTGCCAGCAGCCCCGGGACAAACGCCTACGAGCAGTACTTC.

This clonotype was seen ten or more times. This chain connects TRBV6-2 or TRBV6-3 to TRBJ2-5; perhaps TRBD2 as D (5 bases). The V end lost 2 bases, the J end lost 7 bases, and 17 bases lay between the germline ends. The CDR3 is 15 residues long. Per germline, CDR1 MNHEY and CDR2 SVGEGT. CDR3 DNA sequence: TGTGCCAGCAGTTACACCGCCGGTGGTGGAGGGACCCAGTACTTC. Its translation is CASSYTAGGGGTQYF.

Many counts were recorded for this clonotype. The chain is built from TRBV19 and TRBJ1-2; D is possibly TRBD1 (6 bases). CDR1 and CDR2 (germline): LNHDA, SQIVND (reference sequence). The V and J ends lost 2 bases and 8 bases respectively, with 21 bases between them. This CDR3 has 16 residues. CDR3 DNA: TGTGCCAGTAGTATACTACCGGGACAAAGGACGAAGGGCTACACCTTC. This gives the protein CASSILPGQRTKGYTF.

The chain's CDR3 is CASSPLGVGLEQYF. DNA of the CDR3: TGTGCCAGCTCACCACTGGGAGTGGGGCTCGAGCAGTACTTC. V usage is TRBV18 and J usage is TRBJ2-7; D is perhaps TRBD1 or TRBD2 (5 bases each). Trimming shortened V by 1 base and J by 6 bases, and 13 bases separated the two germline ends. This CDR3 contains 14 residues. CDR1 and CDR2 from the germline V gene are KGHSH and LQKENI.

This clonotype was seen at least ten times. The chain combines TRBV28 with TRBJ2-7; maybe TRBD2 (5 bases). CDR1 and CDR2 (germline): MDHEN, SYDVKM. With 6 bases removed from V and 2 bases from J, the gap between germline ends came to 17 bases. The CDR3 is made up of 15 amino acids. CDR3 bases: TGTGCCAGCAGACCCCGGGGTATAATACCCTACGAGCAGTACTTC. It is translated as CASRPRGIIPYEQYF.

Concerning this clonotype itself: A read error is possible here, since a much larger clone lies one base away. For the CDR3, the DNA is TGTGTCAGCAGTTCCGCCGACAGGGAGCTGTTTTTT. This codes for CVSSSADRELFF. The chain recombines TRBV28 with TRBJ2-2; D unclear. This CDR3 comprises 12 residues. Per germline, CDR1 MDHEN and CDR2 SYDVKM.